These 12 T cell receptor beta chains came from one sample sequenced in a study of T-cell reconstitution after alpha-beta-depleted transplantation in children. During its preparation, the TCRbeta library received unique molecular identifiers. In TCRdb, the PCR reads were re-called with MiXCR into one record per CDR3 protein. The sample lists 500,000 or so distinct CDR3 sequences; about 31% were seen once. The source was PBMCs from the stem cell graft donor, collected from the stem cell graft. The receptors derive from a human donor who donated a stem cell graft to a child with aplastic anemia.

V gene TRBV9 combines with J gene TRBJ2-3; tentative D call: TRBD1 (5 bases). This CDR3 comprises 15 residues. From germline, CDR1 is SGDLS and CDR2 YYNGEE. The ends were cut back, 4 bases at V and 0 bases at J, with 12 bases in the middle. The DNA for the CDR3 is TGTGCCAGCAGCTCCCAACGGACAAGCACAGATACGCAGTATTTT. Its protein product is CASSSQRTSTDTQYF.

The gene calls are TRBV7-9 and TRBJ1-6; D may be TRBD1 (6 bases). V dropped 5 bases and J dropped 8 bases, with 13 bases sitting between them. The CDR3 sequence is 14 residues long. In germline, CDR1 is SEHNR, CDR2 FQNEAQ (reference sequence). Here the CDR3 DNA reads TGTGCCAGCAGCCCCCGACAGGCATATTCACCCCTCCACTTT. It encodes CASSPRQAYSPLHF.

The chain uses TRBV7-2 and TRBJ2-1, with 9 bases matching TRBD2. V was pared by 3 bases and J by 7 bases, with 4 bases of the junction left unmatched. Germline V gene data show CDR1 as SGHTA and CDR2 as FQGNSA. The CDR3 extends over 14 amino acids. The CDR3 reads CASSFAGGVNEQFF. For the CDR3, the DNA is TGTGCCAGCAGCTTTGCGGGAGGGGTAAATGAGCAGTTCTTC. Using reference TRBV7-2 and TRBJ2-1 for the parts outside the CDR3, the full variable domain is GAGVSQSPSNKVTEKGKDVELRCDPISGHTALYWYRQSLGQGLEFLIYFQGNSAPDKSGLPSDRFSAERTGGSVSTLTIQRTQQEDSAVYLCASSFAGGVNEQFFGPGTRLTVL.

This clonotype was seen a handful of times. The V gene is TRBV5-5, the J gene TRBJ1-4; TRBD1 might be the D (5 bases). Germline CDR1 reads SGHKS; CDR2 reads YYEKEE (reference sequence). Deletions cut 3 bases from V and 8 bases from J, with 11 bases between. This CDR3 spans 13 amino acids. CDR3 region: CASSSNWDEKLFF. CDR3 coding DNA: TGTGCCAGCAGCTCCAATTGGGACGAAAAACTGTTTTTT.

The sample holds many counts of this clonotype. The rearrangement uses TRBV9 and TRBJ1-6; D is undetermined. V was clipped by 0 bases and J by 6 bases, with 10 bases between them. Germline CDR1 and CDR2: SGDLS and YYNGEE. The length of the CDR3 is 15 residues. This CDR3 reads CASSVEARPNSPLHF. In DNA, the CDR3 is TGTGCCAGCAGCGTAGAGGCCAGACCTAATTCACCCCTCCACTTT.

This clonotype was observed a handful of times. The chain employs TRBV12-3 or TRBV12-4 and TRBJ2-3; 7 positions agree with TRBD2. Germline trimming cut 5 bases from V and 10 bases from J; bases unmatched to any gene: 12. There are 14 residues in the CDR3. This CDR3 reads CASSTRLAGGAQYF. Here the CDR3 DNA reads TGTGCCAGCAGTACAAGACTAGCTGGAGGGGCGCAGTATTTT.

The CDR3 loop is CSARWNTEAFF. The CDR3, as DNA: TGCAGTGCTAGGTGGAACACTGAAGCTTTCTTT. The V call is TRBV20-1, the J call TRBJ1-1; D unclear. V lost 3 bases, J lost 1 base, and 3 bases lay in between. In germline, CDR1 is DFQATT, CDR2 SNEGSKA (reference sequence). There are 11 residues in the CDR3.

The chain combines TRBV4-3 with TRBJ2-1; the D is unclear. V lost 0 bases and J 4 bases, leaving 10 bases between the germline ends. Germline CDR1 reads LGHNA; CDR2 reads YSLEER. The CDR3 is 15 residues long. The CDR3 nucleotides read TGCGCCAGCAGCCAAGAAAGGCCTTCATACAATGAGCAGTTCTTC. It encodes CASSQERPSYNEQFF.

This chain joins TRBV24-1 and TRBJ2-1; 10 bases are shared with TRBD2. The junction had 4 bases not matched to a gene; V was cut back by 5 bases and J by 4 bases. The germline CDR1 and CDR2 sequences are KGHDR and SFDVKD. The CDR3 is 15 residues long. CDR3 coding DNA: TGTGCCACCAGTGTAGCGACTAGCGGGTACAATGAGCAGTTCTTC. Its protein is CATSVATSGYNEQFF.

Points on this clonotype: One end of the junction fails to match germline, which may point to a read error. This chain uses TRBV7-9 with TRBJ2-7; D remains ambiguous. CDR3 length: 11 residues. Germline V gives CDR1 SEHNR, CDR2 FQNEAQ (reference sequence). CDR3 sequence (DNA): TGTGCCAGCAGCCCCTCCCACGAGCAGTACTTC. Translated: CASSPSHEQYF.

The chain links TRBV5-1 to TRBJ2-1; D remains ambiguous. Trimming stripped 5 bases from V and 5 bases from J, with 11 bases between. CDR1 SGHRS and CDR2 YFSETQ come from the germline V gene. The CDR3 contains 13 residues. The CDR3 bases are TGCGCCAGCAGACCCACCGGCCACAATGAGCAGTTCTTC. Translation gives CASRPTGHNEQFF.

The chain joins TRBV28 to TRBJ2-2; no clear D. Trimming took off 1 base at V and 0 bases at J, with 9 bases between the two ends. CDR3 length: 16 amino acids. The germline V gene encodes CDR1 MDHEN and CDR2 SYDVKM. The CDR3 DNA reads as TGTGCCAGCAGTTTATCCGCAGGAACGAACACCGGGGAGCTGTTTTTT. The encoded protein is CASSLSAGTNTGELFF.